This T cell receptor beta chain was recovered during a study of cytotoxic CD8 clonotypes in ibrutinib-treated CLL. Study context: The taking of response samples occurred after a median roughly twelve months of treatment, with a range of 6 to 36. Findings and limits, study-wide: The public clonotypes identified were infrequent and showed contraction or stability on treatment.

TCR beta libraries used approximately 1.9 micrograms of genomic DNA from cryopreserved PBMCs. Using immunoSEQ multiplex PCR, the repertoire was profiled, and TCRdb retains in-frame clones only, with some absent. The repertoire includes 300,000 to 400,000 clones, 67% of them detected once, and under 8% sits in the top ten. Remarks on this clone: Antigen unknown.

The CDR3 loop spans 13 amino acids. The germline V gene encodes CDR1 SGHRS and CDR2 YFSETQ. The germline V and J ends were trimmed by 2 bases and 9 bases, with 12 bases remaining between them. Material: PBMCs, obtained after 36 months of ibrutinib treatment. This clonotype originated in a human donor with chronic lymphocytic leukemia. The chain has TRBV5-1 and TRBJ2-1; D unclear. CDR3 amino acids: CASSFYISAEQFF. The CDR3 DNA sequence: TGCGCCAGCAGCTTTTACATCAGCGCTGAGCAGTTCTTC.